A single sample gave rise to the 26 T cell receptor beta chains below, sequenced in a study of blood T cells in healthy people across ages (dated by TCRdb to 2015 to 2017). The library was obtained by 5' RACE. Sequencing was performed on an Illumina HiSeq 2500. The second PCR ran for about 6 to 12 cycles and used a J-beta primer mix along with a sample-barcoded 5' primer. Using fastp at Q25 and MiXCR, TCRdb reprocessed the public reads and kept productive beta chains. Each entry is one CDR3 protein sequence, shown with its most common DNA and genes. In all, the sample holds fewer than 900,000 distinct CDR3 sequences, and 30% to 45% of those were seen once. The ten largest clones add up to 10% to 15% of the sample. Sequencing was carried out using blood. The receptors stem from a man aged 18 to 29 in good health.

The CDR3: CASSARAGGRTDTQYF. Written as DNA, the CDR3 is TGTGCCAGCAGTGCCCGGGCTGGGGGGCGCACAGATACGCAGTATTTT. The genes are TRBV2 and TRBJ2-3, with D perhaps given as TRBD1 or TRBD2 (6 bases each). Deletions cut 4 bases from V and 1 base from J, with 15 bases between. This CDR3 contains 16 residues. From germline, CDR1 is SNHLY and CDR2 FYNNEI. The full variable domain, in which reference TRBV2 and TRBJ2-3 provide the parts outside the CDR3, is EPEVTQTPSHQVTQMGQEVILRCVPISNHLYFYWYRQILGQKVEFLVSFYNNEISEKSEIFDDQFSVERPDGSNFTLKIRSTKLEDSAMYFCASSARAGGRTDTQYFGPGTRLTVL.

Of note for this clonotype: Possible read error: a much larger clone is one base away. The V gene is TRBV4-3, the J gene TRBJ1-2, with D hard to call. The CDR3 runs to 15 residues. From germline, CDR1 is LGHNA and CDR2 YSLEER. CDR3 DNA: TGCACCAGCAGCCAAGATATGAGGGATTTTTATGGCTACACCTTC. It encodes CTSSQDMRDFYGYTF.

This rearrangement joins TRBV6-6 to TRBJ1-2, with 7 bases identical to TRBD1. V was pared by 6 bases and J by 4 bases, with 5 bases of the junction left unmatched. This CDR3 comprises 13 residues. CDR1 is MNHNY, CDR2 SVGAGI, per germline (reference sequence). The CDR3 here is CASSKTGIYGYTF. CDR3 coding DNA: TGTGCCAGCAGCAAGACAGGGATCTATGGCTACACCTTC.

This clonotype was seen many times. The V and J genes are TRBV6-5 and TRBJ1-2; D is uncertain. Germline CDR1 and CDR2: MNHEY and SVGAGI. CDR3 length: 13 amino acids. The V end was cut by 2 bases, the J end by 0 bases, with 4 bases between. The CDR3 coding sequence is TGTGCCAGCAGTTACGGAGCTAACTATGGCTACACCTTC. It translates to CASSYGANYGYTF.

The chain is built from TRBV6-5 and TRBJ1-1; D not resolved. V was shortened by 5 bases and J by 7 bases, with 11 bases between the two germline ends. Germline values: CDR1 MNHEY, CDR2 SVGAGI. The CDR3 runs 12 residues. CDR3 in DNA: TGTGCCAGCAGTCAAGGGTCCAGTGAAGCTTTCTTT. Its translation: CASSQGSSEAFF.

The V gene is TRBV29-1, the J gene TRBJ1-5; D may be TRBD1 (6 bases). Per the germline V gene, CDR1 is SQVTM and CDR2 is ANQGSEA. Trimming left V 7 bases short and J 4 bases short, with 17 bases between. There are 14 residues in the CDR3. CDR3 region: CSASTGTPNQPQHF. The CDR3, as DNA: TGCAGCGCCTCAACCGGGACACCTAATCAGCCCCAGCATTTT.

This clonotype was counted a few times. V is TRBV29-1 and J is TRBJ1-5; D is perhaps TRBD1 (6 bases). V dropped 4 bases and J dropped 4 bases, with 8 bases sitting between them. Per the germline V gene, CDR1 is SQVTM and CDR2 is ANQGSEA. The CDR3 has 12 amino acids. CDR3 sequence (DNA): TGCAGCGTTGTTCAGGGGAATCAGCCCCAGCATTTT. This codes for CSVVQGNQPQHF.

This chain uses TRBV5-1 with TRBJ1-3, with D tentatively TRBD1 (6 bases). The CDR3 extends over 17 amino acids. Germline CDR1 and CDR2: SGHRS and YFSETQ. V was shortened by 2 bases and J by 8 bases, with 23 bases between the two germline ends. DNA of the CDR3: TGCGCCAGCAGCTTTGGAAGACTGGACAGTGGAGGAGACACCATATATTTT. Translated: CASSFGRLDSGGDTIYF.

This chain uses TRBV9 with TRBJ2-3; D gene ambiguous. The CDR3 runs 16 residues. Germline lookup yields CDR1 SGDLS and CDR2 YYNGEE. V was pared by 3 bases and J by 4 bases, with 18 bases between. The DNA for the CDR3 is TGTGCCAGCAGCGAACGGACCGTCCCCCCTTCAGATACGCAGTATTTT. Translation: CASSERTVPPSDTQYF.

The chain has TRBV4-2 and TRBJ1-2; 9 bases map to TRBD1. Germline assignment: CDR1 LGHNA and CDR2 YNFKEQ. With 2 bases clipped from V and 2 bases from J, the junction kept 3 bases outside the gene matches. CDR3 length equals 15 residues. Here the CDR3 DNA reads TGTGCCAGCAGCCAACAAGGGACAGGGAACTATGGCTACACCTTC. Translating gives CASSQQGTGNYGYTF.

For this clonotype: One end of the junction fails to match germline, which may point to a read error. The genes are TRBV7-6 and TRBJ2-3; 7 bases fit TRBD2. The CDR3 has 16 amino acids. In germline, CDR1 is SGHVS, CDR2 FNYEAQ. The DNA of the CDR3 is TGTGTCAGCAGCTTAGAAGCTAGCGGTAGCACAGATACGCAGTATTTT. Translated, it gives CVSSLEASGSTDTQYF.

The CDR3 DNA follows: TGTGCCAGCAGCTTAGTTCCTAACAGGGATGAGCAGTTCTTC. Translation gives CASSLVPNRDEQFF. The chain recombines TRBV7-9 with TRBJ2-1, with D perhaps TRBD1 (6 bases). Trimming stripped 1 base from V and 8 bases from J, with 12 bases between. In germline, CDR1 is SEHNR, CDR2 FQNEAQ (reference sequence). This CDR3 comprises 14 residues. Variable domain in full (rest from reference TRBV7-9 and TRBJ2-1): DTGVSQNPRHKITKRGQNVTFRCDPISEHNRLYWYRQTLGQGPEFLTYFQNEAQLEKSRLLSDRFSAERPKGSFSTLEIQRTEQGDSAMYLCASSLVPNRDEQFFGPGTRLTVL.

This clonotype was observed many times. The chain employs TRBV12-3 or TRBV12-4 and TRBJ2-5; 14 bases map to TRBD2. The CDR3 length is 17 residues. With V trimmed by 11 bases and J by 2 bases, 13 bases remained unmatched. In nucleotides, the CDR3 is TGTGCCGCTCGGACTAGCGGGGGGCCTCTACCACAAGAGACCCAGTACTTC. Its protein product is CAARTSGGPLPQETQYF.

This chain uses TRBV12-3 or TRBV12-4 with TRBJ2-5; 10 positions agree with TRBD2. The CDR3 loop spans 16 amino acids. V trimming: 4 bases; J trimming: 2 bases; junction bases outside the gene matches: 7. In DNA form, the CDR3 reads TGTGCCAGCAGTTCCCTCGCTAGCGGGGGTCAAGAGACCCAGTACTTC. Encoded protein: CASSSLASGGQETQYF.

A few counts support this clonotype. J is TRBJ1-1 and V is TRBV10-3; tentative D call: TRBD1 (6 bases). CDR3 size: 16 residues. CDR1 and CDR2 (germline): ENHRY, SYGVKD. V shed 6 bases and J shed 0 bases, with 17 bases lying between them. The CDR3 protein is CAIRRGGSGMNTEAFF. CDR3 bases: TGTGCCATCAGAAGGGGGGGCAGCGGGATGAACACTGAAGCTTTCTTT.

The chain is built from TRBV6-1 and TRBJ1-5; D perhaps matches TRBD1 (6 bases). The germline V gene encodes CDR1 MNHNS and CDR2 SASEGT. Trimming removed 6 bases at V and 0 bases at J, with 21 bases between. The CDR3 runs to 18 residues. The CDR3 DNA follows: TGTGCCAGCAGCTGGGGGGGGCGCAAGGTCCTTAGCAATCAGCCCCAGCATTTT. It yields the protein CASSWGGRKVLSNQPQHF.

The chain has TRBV10-3 and TRBJ1-2; tentatively, D is TRBD1 (5 bases). CDR1 and CDR2 from the germline V gene are ENHRY and SYGVKD. Trimming took off 10 bases at V and 2 bases at J, with 14 bases between the two ends. This CDR3 region has 13 residues. CDR3 coding DNA: TGTGCCACCCGGGGACCCCAGAACTATGGCTACACCTTC. Protein: CATRGPQNYGYTF.

There are many counts of this clonotype. The J gene is TRBJ1-5, the V gene TRBV15; weak D call: TRBD1 (5 bases). The CDR3 totals 17 residues. The germline V gene encodes CDR1 LNHNV and CDR2 YYDKDF (reference sequence). The ends were cut back, 3 bases at V and 0 bases at J, with 15 bases in the middle. CDR3 DNA: TGTGCCACCAGCAGGGAAAACGCAGGGAGTAGCAATCAGCCCCAGCATTTT. Translated: CATSRENAGSSNQPQHF.

This clonotype was observed a handful of times. The chain carries TRBV12-3 or TRBV12-4 and TRBJ1-2; D is possibly TRBD1 (5 bases). The CDR3 runs 12 residues. The V end was cut by 8 bases, the J end by 1 base, with 8 bases between. The CDR3 coding sequence is TGTGCCAGCGGGGACTTTAACTATGGCTACACCTTC. The encoded protein is CASGDFNYGYTF.

This clonotype was counted between two and nine times. This chain uses TRBV7-9 with TRBJ2-3, with 8 nucleotides matching TRBD2. The V and J ends lost 4 bases and 3 bases, in that order; junction bases with no gene match: 18. The germline gives CDR1 SEHNR, CDR2 FQNEAQ (reference sequence). This CDR3 is 19 amino acids long. The chain's CDR3 is CASSSTMRGANLGTDTQYF. The CDR3 region has the DNA TGTGCCAGCAGCTCTACCATGCGGGGGGCCAATTTAGGAACAGATACGCAGTATTTT. The whole variable domain, filled in from reference TRBV7-9 and TRBJ2-3, reads DTGVSQNPRHKITKRGQNVTFRCDPISEHNRLYWYRQTLGQGPEFLTYFQNEAQLEKSRLLSDRFSAERPKGSFSTLEIQRTEQGDSAMYLCASSSTMRGANLGTDTQYFGPGTRLTVL.

J is TRBJ2-7 and V is TRBV2; tentatively, D is TRBD1 (6 bases). CDR1 and CDR2 from the germline V gene are SNHLY and FYNNEI. V lost 4 bases and J lost 2, with 12 bases in between. The CDR3 runs to 14 residues. The DNA of the CDR3 is TGTGCCAGCAGTGGACAGGTATTAACCTACGAGCAGTACTTC. Its translation: CASSGQVLTYEQYF.

The genes are TRBV6-5 and TRBJ2-3, with TRBD1 identical over 7 bases. Trimming cost V 10 bases and J 3 bases; bases outside gene matches: 13. CDR1 and CDR2 (germline): MNHEY, SVGAGI. The CDR3 consists of 15 residues. Here the CDR3 reads CATGKGQYRTDTQYF. CDR3 coding DNA: TGTGCCACCGGAAAGGGACAGTATCGAACAGATACGCAGTATTTT.

Only a few counts were recorded for this clonotype. The chain employs TRBV12-3 or TRBV12-4 and TRBJ2-2, with 7 bases aligning to TRBD1. J gave up 2 bases and V 5 bases, and 8 bases lay outside the gene matches. CDR3 length: 16 residues. The CDR3 DNA is TGTGCCAGCAGTGAGATCCGGGACAGCAACACCGGGGAGCTGTTTTTT. It yields the protein CASSEIRDSNTGELFF.

This clonotype was recorded at least ten times. V usage is TRBV20-1 and J usage is TRBJ1-1; possible D gene TRBD1, 5 bases. Trimming left V 6 bases short and J 1 base short, with 9 bases between. The CDR3 is made up of 12 amino acids. Germline loops: CDR1 DFQATT, CDR2 SNEGSKA (reference sequence). CDR3 sequence: CSAPDRNTEAFF. In DNA, the CDR3 is TGCAGTGCCCCCGACAGGAACACTGAAGCTTTCTTT.

The rearrangement joins TRBV3-1 to TRBJ1-4; D is ambiguous. CDR3 length equals 16 residues. Between the trimmed V and J ends, which lost 0 bases and 2 bases, there was a span of 10 bases. The germline gives CDR1 LGHDT, CDR2 YNNKEL (reference sequence). CDR3 protein: CASSQDRRNTNEKLFF. CDR3 bases: TGTGCCAGCAGCCAAGATCGGAGAAATACTAATGAAAAACTGTTTTTT.

This clonotype was counted ten times or more. The chain couples TRBV27 to TRBJ2-5; possible D gene TRBD2, 5 bases. V was pared by 5 bases and J by 4 bases, with 11 bases between. CDR1 and CDR2 (germline): MNHEY, SMNVEV (reference sequence). The CDR3 length is 13 residues. The CDR3: CASSPTRRETQYF. For the CDR3, the DNA is TGTGCCAGCAGTCCAACTAGGCGAGAGACCCAGTACTTC.